Listed below are T cell receptor beta chains from one sample, sequenced in a study of OX40 agonist ivuxolimab in advanced cancers. Sequenced by immunoSEQ multiplex PCR; TCRdb stores in-frame clones only, minus some. The data show more than 60,000 clones, over 75% seen once. The material was CD4+ or CD8+ T cells sorted from blood, obtained in a trial of the OX40 agonist ivuxolimab. These receptors all stem from an adult with an advanced solid tumor such as melanoma, head and neck, liver or kidney cancer. The CDR3 runs from the conserved cysteine through the conserved F or W. The D gene is left open where the match is weak. Clone size is stated in some rows and not others, as once, few, many or a class when expanded.

clone size: once
J gene: TRBJ2-2
CDR3 length: 14
D gene: .
V gene: TRBV19
CDR3 protein: CASSIWQGGRELFF
CDR3 DNA: TGTGCCAGTAGTATATGGCAGGGGGGACGCGAGCTGTTTTTT

clone size: .
J gene: TRBJ2-7
CDR3 length: 14
D gene: .
V gene: TRBV30
CDR3 protein: CAWSVGGSAYEQYF
CDR3 DNA: TGTGCCTGGAGTGTAGGAGGATCTGCCTACGAGCAGTACTTC

clone size: once
J gene: TRBJ1-4
CDR3 length: 12
D gene: .
V gene: TRBV19
CDR3 protein: CASRGFNEKLFF
CDR3 DNA: TGTGCCAGTAGGGGGTTCAATGAAAAACTGTTTTTT

clone size: .
J gene: TRBJ2-7
CDR3 length: 13
D gene: .
V gene: TRBV5-1
CDR3 protein: CASSSTNREVQYF
CDR3 DNA: TGCGCCAGCAGCTCAACCAACAGGGAGGTGCAGTACTTC

clone size: .
J gene: TRBJ2-2
CDR3 length: 15
D gene: .
V gene: TRBV29-1
CDR3 protein: CSVEVGTKVTGELFF
CDR3 DNA: TGCAGCGTTGAAGTAGGGACGAAGGTAACCGGGGAGCTGTTTTTT

clone size: .
J gene: TRBJ2-1
CDR3 length: 14
D gene: .
V gene: TRBV6-5
CDR3 protein: CASSFRAPEGEQFF
CDR3 DNA: TGTGCCAGCAGTTTCCGAGCCCCGGAGGGTGAGCAGTTCTTC

clone size: .
J gene: TRBJ2-5
CDR3 length: 18
D gene: TRBD2
V gene: TRBV5-1
CDR3 protein: CASSLSLFSGEHQETQYF
CDR3 DNA: TGCGCCAGCAGCTTGAGTCTGTTTAGCGGGGAGCACCAAGAGACCCAGTACTTC

clone size: .
J gene: TRBJ2-7
CDR3 length: 15
D gene: .
V gene: TRBV5-5
CDR3 protein: CASSLENLNDYEQYF
CDR3 DNA: TGTGCCAGCAGCTTGGAAAACCTAAATGACTACGAGCAGTACTTC

clone size: once
J gene: TRBJ2-7
CDR3 length: 13
D gene: TRBD1
V gene: TRBV6-1
CDR3 protein: CASRGTGMYEQYF
CDR3 DNA: TGTGCCAGCAGGGGGACAGGGATGTACGAGCAGTACTTC

clone size: .
J gene: TRBJ2-7
CDR3 length: 13
D gene: .
V gene: TRBV18
CDR3 protein: CASSPVATVPEHF
CDR3 DNA: TGTGCCAGCTCACCGGTGGCGACAGTCCCCGAGCACTTC

clone size: .
J gene: TRBJ2-5
CDR3 length: 17
D gene: TRBD2
V gene: TRBV18
CDR3 protein: CASSPNFSGGLQETQYF
CDR3 DNA: TGTGCCAGCTCGCCAAACTTCAGCGGGGGGCTTCAAGAGACCCAGTACTTC

clone size: .
J gene: TRBJ2-1
CDR3 length: 13
D gene: .
V gene: TRBV19
CDR3 protein: CASMLAAYNEQFF
CDR3 DNA: TGTGCCAGTATGCTAGCAGCCTACAATGAGCAGTTCTTC

clone size: .
J gene: TRBJ1-2
CDR3 length: 14
D gene: .
V gene: TRBV7-2
CDR3 protein: CASSFGWRNYGYTF
CDR3 DNA: TGTGCCAGCAGCTTCGGGTGGCGTAACTATGGCTACACCTTC

clone size: once
J gene: TRBJ2-6
CDR3 length: 14
D gene: .
V gene: TRBV2
CDR3 protein: CASSFYSGANVLTF
CDR3 DNA: TGTGCCAGCAGCTTCTACTCTGGGGCCAACGTCCTGACTTTC

clone size: .
J gene: TRBJ1-5
CDR3 length: 16
D gene: TRBD1
V gene: TRBV7-2
CDR3 protein: CASSQSRQGGNQPQHF
CDR3 DNA: TGTGCCAGCAGCCAATCAAGACAGGGCGGGAATCAGCCCCAGCATTTT

clone size: .
J gene: TRBJ1-5
CDR3 length: 13
D gene: .
V gene: TRBV4-1
CDR3 protein: CASSQIPAEPQHF
CDR3 DNA: TGCGCCAGCAGCCAAATACCTGCGGAGCCCCAGCATTTT

clone size: .
J gene: TRBJ2-2
CDR3 length: 13
D gene: .
V gene: TRBV18
CDR3 protein: CASSKDRSGELFF
CDR3 DNA: TGTGCCAGCTCGAAGGATCGGTCCGGGGAGCTGTTTTTT

clone size: .
J gene: TRBJ1-1
CDR3 length: 14
D gene: .
V gene: TRBV30
CDR3 protein: CAWSPKQGNTEAFF
CDR3 DNA: TGTGCCTGGAGTCCCAAACAGGGGAACACTGAAGCTTTCTTT

clone size: .
J gene: TRBJ1-2
CDR3 length: 16
D gene: .
V gene: TRBV19
CDR3 protein: CASSIPLSELAYGYTF
CDR3 DNA: TGTGCCAGTAGTATCCCCCTCAGCGAATTGGCCTATGGCTACACCTTC

clone size: .
J gene: TRBJ1-1
CDR3 length: 15
D gene: .
V gene: TRBV27
CDR3 protein: CASSLRRGVNTEAFF
CDR3 DNA: TGTGCCAGCAGTTTAAGGCGGGGTGTGAACACTGAAGCTTTCTTT

clone size: .
J gene: TRBJ1-2
CDR3 length: 14
D gene: .
V gene: TRBV7-2
CDR3 protein: CASSLLGGQNGYTF
CDR3 DNA: TGTGCCAGCAGCTTGCTCGGCGGACAGAACGGCTACACCTTC

clone size: .
J gene: TRBJ2-7
CDR3 length: 16
D gene: TRBD1
V gene: TRBV11-1
CDR3 protein: CASRVTGTGGFYEQYF
CDR3 DNA: TGTGCCAGCAGGGTCACCGGGACAGGTGGTTTCTACGAGCAGTACTTC

clone size: .
J gene: TRBJ1-3
CDR3 length: 16
D gene: .
V gene: TRBV9
CDR3 protein: CASSVWGVSSGNTIYF
CDR3 DNA: TGTGCCAGCAGCGTATGGGGGGTAAGCTCTGGAAACACCATATATTTT

clone size: .
J gene: TRBJ1-2
CDR3 length: 11
D gene: .
V gene: TRBV19
CDR3 protein: CASSTLGVYTF
CDR3 DNA: TGTGCCAGTAGCACCCTAGGCGTCTACACCTTC

clone size: once
J gene: TRBJ2-7
CDR3 length: 14
D gene: TRBD1
V gene: TRBV7-2
CDR3 protein: CASSPQGQTYEQYF
CDR3 DNA: TGTGCCAGCAGCCCACAGGGACAGACCTACGAGCAGTACTTC

clone size: few
J gene: TRBJ1-2
CDR3 length: 14
D gene: .
V gene: TRBV6-1
CDR3 protein: CASRDTTGSYGYTF
CDR3 DNA: TGTGCCAGCAGGGATACTACAGGGTCCTATGGCTACACCTTC

clone size: .
J gene: TRBJ1-5
CDR3 length: 13
D gene: .
V gene: TRBV7-3
CDR3 protein: CASSRANNQPQHF
CDR3 DNA: TGTGCCAGCAGCAGGGCAAATAATCAGCCCCAGCATTTT

clone size: .
J gene: TRBJ2-7
CDR3 length: 15
D gene: .
V gene: TRBV6-6
CDR3 protein: CASTIAGTGPYEQYF
CDR3 DNA: TGTGCCAGCACCATAGCCGGGACCGGGCCATACGAGCAGTACTTC

clone size: .
J gene: TRBJ1-2
CDR3 length: 14
D gene: .
V gene: TRBV9
CDR3 protein: CASSVTAGNYGYTF
CDR3 DNA: TGTGCCAGCAGCGTAACAGCCGGCAACTATGGCTACACCTTC

clone size: .
J gene: TRBJ1-5
CDR3 length: 14
D gene: .
V gene: TRBV19
CDR3 protein: CASSIGQDRQPQHF
CDR3 DNA: TGTGCCAGTAGTATAGGACAGGATCGCCAGCCCCAGCATTTT

clone size: once
J gene: TRBJ1-4
CDR3 length: 13
D gene: TRBD1
V gene: TRBV7-9
CDR3 protein: CASSHRGSEKLFF
CDR3 DNA: TGTGCCAGCTCACACAGGGGTAGTGAAAAACTGTTTTTT

clone size: .
J gene: TRBJ2-3
CDR3 length: 14
D gene: .
V gene: TRBV7-2
CDR3 protein: CASSLSGAGGTQYF
CDR3 DNA: TGTGCCAGCAGCTTGTCGGGGGCCGGGGGCACGCAGTATTTT

clone size: .
J gene: TRBJ2-2
CDR3 length: 12
D gene: .
V gene: TRBV5-1
CDR3 protein: CASSPNTGELFF
CDR3 DNA: TGCGCCAGCAGCCCTAACACCGGGGAGCTGTTTTTT

clone size: .
J gene: TRBJ2-5
CDR3 length: 18
D gene: .
V gene: TRBV2
CDR3 protein: CASSEFSGPNSAQETQYF
CDR3 DNA: TGTGCCAGCAGTGAATTTTCAGGGCCCAACTCCGCTCAGGAGACCCAGTACTTC

clone size: .
J gene: TRBJ2-1
CDR3 length: 11
D gene: .
V gene: TRBV19
CDR3 protein: CASNGYNEQFF
CDR3 DNA: TGTGCCAGTAACGGCTACAATGAGCAGTTCTTC

clone size: .
J gene: TRBJ2-7
CDR3 length: 15
D gene: .
V gene: TRBV7-2
CDR3 protein: CASSLVVTGTYEQYF
CDR3 DNA: TGTGCCAGCAGCTTAGTTGTTACAGGGACCTACGAGCAGTACTTC

clone size: .
J gene: TRBJ2-7
CDR3 length: 15
D gene: .
V gene: TRBV6-6
CDR3 protein: CASSYSTQASYEQYF
CDR3 DNA: TGTGCCAGCAGTTACTCGACACAGGCCTCCTACGAGCAGTACTTC

clone size: .
J gene: TRBJ1-1
CDR3 length: 17
D gene: TRBD1
V gene: TRBV5-5
CDR3 protein: CASSETGGAYVNTEAFF
CDR3 DNA: TGTGCCAGCAGCGAGACAGGGGGCGCCTACGTGAACACTGAAGCTTTCTTT

clone size: .
J gene: TRBJ2-2
CDR3 length: 15
D gene: .
V gene: TRBV6-1
CDR3 protein: CASSWGGSTPEELFF
CDR3 DNA: TGTGCCAGCAGTTGGGGCGGATCCACCCCCGAAGAGCTGTTTTTT

clone size: .
J gene: TRBJ2-5
CDR3 length: 13
D gene: TRBD2
V gene: TRBV6-5
CDR3 protein: CASIAGPRGTQYF
CDR3 DNA: TGTGCCAGCATAGCGGGGCCACGAGGGACCCAGTACTTC

clone size: .
J gene: TRBJ2-3
CDR3 length: 15
D gene: .
V gene: TRBV7-2
CDR3 protein: CASSSRGTSTDTQYF
CDR3 DNA: TGTGCCAGCAGCTCCCGGGGTACTAGCACAGATACGCAGTATTTT

clone size: .
J gene: TRBJ2-3
CDR3 length: 14
D gene: .
V gene: TRBV5-6
CDR3 protein: CASRAGTITDTQYF
CDR3 DNA: TGTGCCAGCAGGGCCGGGACCATCACAGATACGCAGTATTTT

clone size: .
J gene: TRBJ2-2
CDR3 length: 15
D gene: .
V gene: TRBV6-5
CDR3 protein: CASSYSSQNTGELFF
CDR3 DNA: TGTGCCAGCAGTTACTCGAGCCAGAACACCGGGGAGCTGTTTTTT

clone size: .
J gene: TRBJ1-2
CDR3 length: 14
D gene: .
V gene: TRBV5-4
CDR3 protein: CASSLQGSNYGYTF
CDR3 DNA: TGTGCCAGCAGCTTACAGGGATCTAACTATGGCTACACCTTC

clone size: .
J gene: TRBJ1-1
CDR3 length: 12
D gene: .
V gene: TRBV11-2
CDR3 protein: CASSRDRIEAFF
CDR3 DNA: TGTGCCAGCAGCCGAGACAGAATAGAAGCTTTCTTT

clone size: .
J gene: TRBJ1-2
CDR3 length: 13
D gene: .
V gene: TRBV18
CDR3 protein: CASSPGGNYGYTF
CDR3 DNA: TGTGCCAGCTCACCGGGAGGGAACTATGGCTACACCTTC

clone size: .
J gene: TRBJ1-5
CDR3 length: 15
D gene: TRBD1
V gene: TRBV4-2
CDR3 protein: CASSQETGGRQPQHF
CDR3 DNA: TGTGCCAGCAGCCAGGAAACAGGGGGCCGTCAGCCCCAGCATTTT

clone size: .
J gene: TRBJ1-1
CDR3 length: 14
D gene: .
V gene: TRBV6-6
CDR3 protein: CASRPDTWNTEAFF
CDR3 DNA: TGTGCCAGCAGACCGGACACCTGGAACACTGAAGCTTTCTTT

clone size: few
J gene: TRBJ2-2
CDR3 length: 14
D gene: TRBD2
V gene: TRBV30
CDR3 protein: CAWGSTSGGGELFF
CDR3 DNA: TGTGCCTGGGGCTCCACTAGCGGGGGCGGGGAGCTGTTTTTT

clone size: .
J gene: TRBJ2-5
CDR3 length: 12
D gene: .
V gene: TRBV7-9
CDR3 protein: CASSPFPMSQYF
CDR3 DNA: TGTGCCAGCAGCCCATTTCCGATGAGCCAGTACTTC

clone size: once
J gene: TRBJ2-7
CDR3 length: 14
D gene: TRBD1
V gene: TRBV19
CDR3 protein: CASSHRDRQYEQYF
CDR3 DNA: TGTGCCAGTAGTCACCGGGACAGGCAGTACGAGCAGTACTTC

clone size: .
J gene: TRBJ2-5
CDR3 length: 15
D gene: TRBD2
V gene: TRBV12-5
CDR3 protein: CASGSAGGLGETQYF
CDR3 DNA: TGTGCTAGTGGTTCAGCGGGGGGGCTCGGAGAGACCCAGTACTTC